This is a list of T cell receptor beta chains from one sample in a study of blood T cells in healthy people across ages. Using its own MiXCR run on the 5' RACE reads, TCRdb lists one record per CDR3 protein. The sample records roughly 1,500,000 distinct CDR3 sequences, almost 35% being singletons. Sequenced material: blood. Source of these receptors: a woman between 25 and 40 years old in good health. Both conserved end residues are part of each CDR3. The D gene is left open where the match is weak. The size of a clone is reported for some rows only, either as once, few or many, or as a class for expanded clones.

>TRBV4-1|TRBJ2-7|-|many
CASSQGRPDYEQYF
TGCGCCAGCAGCCAGGGGAGGCCGGATTACGAGCAGTACTTC
>TRBV2|TRBJ2-7|TRBD2|-
CASSERRAGLAVSDEQYF
TGTGCCAGCAGTGAAAGGAGGGCGGGACTAGCGGTCTCCGACGAGCAGTACTTC
>TRBV4-2|TRBJ1-1|TRBD1|-
CASSQSVGQGIRNTEAFF
TGTGCCAGCAGCCAAAGCGTTGGACAGGGTATTAGGAACACTGAAGCTTTCTTT
>TRBV7-3|TRBJ2-3|-|-
CASSLGISSDTQYF
TGTGCCAGCAGCTTGGGCATAAGCTCAGATACGCAGTATTTT
>TRBV2|TRBJ2-7|-|few
CASSEGTIGYEQYF
TGTGCCAGCAGTGAAGGGACAATTGGCTACGAGCAGTACTTC
>TRBV5-1|TRBJ2-1|-|-
CASSPKRAVYNEQFF
TGCGCCAGCAGCCCCAAGAGGGCGGTGTACAATGAGCAGTTCTTC
>TRBV4-2|TRBJ2-1|TRBD2|-
CASTYGLAGYNEQFF
TGTGCCAGCACTTATGGACTAGCGGGGTACAATGAGCAGTTCTTC
>TRBV6-6|TRBJ2-3|TRBD2|many
CASRPIAGSTDTQYF
TGTGCCAGCAGGCCCATAGCGGGTAGCACAGATACGCAGTATTTT
>TRBV4-1|TRBJ2-3|-|few
CASSLNIGKTDTQYF
TGCGCCAGCAGCCTTAATATTGGCAAAACAGATACGCAGTATTTT
>TRBV20-1|TRBJ2-3|TRBD2|few
CSGSGLADTDTQYF
TGCAGTGGAAGCGGGCTAGCGGATACAGATACGCAGTATTTT
>TRBV2|TRBJ2-2|-|few
CASSEAMEIGELFF
TGTGCCAGCAGTGAAGCAATGGAAATCGGGGAGCTGTTTTTT
>TRBV12-3/TRBV12-4|TRBJ1-1|-|-
CASRGIAEAFF
TGTGCCAGCAGAGGGATCGCTGAAGCTTTCTTT
>TRBV27|TRBJ1-6|-|few
CASSLSINWGLRNSPLHF
TGTGCCAGCAGTTTAAGTATAAATTGGGGGTTAAGGAATTCACCCCTCCACTTT
>TRBV6-1|TRBJ2-4|TRBD1|-
CASSGPRDRAVVGYIQYF
TGTGCCAGCAGTGGACCCCGGGACAGGGCGGTTGTGGGGTACATTCAGTACTTC
>TRBV4-1|TRBJ1-2|TRBD1|-
CASSQTGGISGYTF
TGCGCCAGCAGCCAAACAGGGGGCATCTCTGGCTACACCTTC
>TRBV21-1|TRBJ2-5|-|-
CASSTQGGLQETQYF
TGTGCCAGCAGCACACAGGGTGGGCTCCAAGAGACCCAGTACTTC
>TRBV24-1|TRBJ2-7|-|few
CATKESYEQYF
TGTGCCACCAAAGAATCCTACGAGCAGTACTTC
>TRBV3-1|TRBJ2-1|-|-
CASSHREGRDYNEQFF
TGTGCCAGCAGCCACCGAGAGGGTAGAGACTACAATGAGCAGTTCTTC
>TRBV4-1|TRBJ1-1|-|-
CASSRLGVGQMNTEAFF
TGCGCCAGCAGCCGCCTGGGGGTTGGACAAATGAACACTGAAGCTTTCTTT
>TRBV20-1|TRBJ2-7|TRBD1|many
CSARLAGQGADEQYF
TGCAGTGCTAGGTTAGCGGGACAGGGGGCAGACGAGCAGTACTTC
>TRBV28|TRBJ2-1|TRBD2|-
CASSFGLAKKNEQFF
TGTGCCAGCAGTTTTGGACTAGCGAAGAAGAATGAGCAGTTCTTC
>TRBV7-8|TRBJ2-7|-|-
CASSSYGVSSYEQYF
TGTGCCAGCAGCTCCTATGGGGTCTCGTCCTACGAGCAGTACTTC
>TRBV28|TRBJ1-4|TRBD1|few
CASSYRGLNEKLFF
TGTGCCAGCAGTTACAGGGGACTTAATGAAAAACTGTTTTTT
>TRBV20-1|TRBJ1-1|TRBD1|-
CSALDRGLVNTEAFF
TGCAGTGCCTTGGACAGGGGGCTCGTGAACACTGAAGCTTTCTTT
>TRBV4-1|TRBJ1-2|-|few
CASSPQPQGIYGYTF
TGCGCCAGCAGCCCCCAACCACAGGGAATCTATGGCTACACCTTC
>TRBV20-1|TRBJ2-5|TRBD2|-
CSTPFPGLAGGRETQYF
TGCAGTACCCCCTTCCCGGGACTAGCGGGGGGGCGAGAGACCCAGTACTTC